Ten or more counts support the clone carrying this T cell receptor beta chain. Library construction for TCR beta used iRepertoire HTBI primers and Arm-PCR of CDR3 regions. Source study methods: Samples collectively showed some 60 TRBV and approximately 14 TRBJ segments. One entry per CDR3 protein results from TCRdb running MiXCR on the multiplex PCR reads. None of the V and J calls come from the authors' own analysis; TCRdb made them. The table includes roughly 440,000 distinct CDR3 sequences, about 15% detected once. This entry comes from a study of regulatory T cells in long-lasting Graves disease. Trimming at V came to 5 bases and at J to 6 bases, leaving 4 bases not matched to a gene. Germline V CDR1 and CDR2: GTSNPN, SVGIG (reference sequence). The CDR3 contains 14 residues. Regarding time point: newly diagnosed GD, antithyroid drugs for less than 3 months. Scientists built the TCR library using RNA that was extracted from PBMCs.

The data were also submitted as part of a second study, on T cells in Graves' hyperthyroidism and ophthalmopathy.

The sequence derives from a woman younger than 35 with Graves disease. The chain recombines TRBV30 with TRBJ2-1, with TRBD2 matching over 13 bases. The starting material was peripheral blood mononuclear cells (PBMCs), obtained at new diagnosis, from a patient treated with antithyroid drugs. CDR3 region: CAWGGLAGINEQFF. As DNA, the CDR3 is TGTGCCTGGGGGGGACTAGCGGGAATCAATGAGCAGTTCTTC.